The T cell receptor beta chain under discussion was sequenced for a study of T cells in Graves' hyperthyroidism and ophthalmopathy. V was clipped by 4 bases and J by 0 bases, with 7 bases between them. The germline gives CDR1 LNHDA, CDR2 SQIVND (reference sequence). The CDR3 consists of 15 residues. Authors of the study amplified TCR beta CDR3 regions from RNA transcripts. During a first-round RT-PCR of the TCR CDR3, the HTBI primer set was used. TCRdb re-derived calls from the multiplex PCR reads in MiXCR, one entry per CDR3 protein. The table includes approximately 300,000 distinct CDR3 sequences, roughly 19% detected once. Findings and caveats of the study: The model foresaw ophthalmopathy a median 6.5 months prior to onset. Also found in blood were most expanded thyroid clonotypes above 0.001.

On this clonotype: What it binds is not known.

This receptor was taken from a man aged 45-65 years with Graves' ophthalmopathy. Material: blood. The chain uses TRBV19 and TRBJ2-6; D remains ambiguous. The CDR3 region is CASSKENSGANVLTF. DNA of the CDR3: TGTGCCAGTAGTAAAGAAAACTCTGGGGCCAACGTCCTGACTTTC.